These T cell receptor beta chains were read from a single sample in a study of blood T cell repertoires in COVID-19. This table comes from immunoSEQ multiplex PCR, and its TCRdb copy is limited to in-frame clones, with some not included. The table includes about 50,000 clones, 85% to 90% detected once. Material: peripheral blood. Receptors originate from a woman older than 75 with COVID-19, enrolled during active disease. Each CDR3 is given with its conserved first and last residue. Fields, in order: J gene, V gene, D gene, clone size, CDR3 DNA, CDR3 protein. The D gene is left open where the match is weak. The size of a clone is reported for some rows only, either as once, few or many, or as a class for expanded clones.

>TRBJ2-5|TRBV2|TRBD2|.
TGTGCCAGCAGTGAAGGAGTAGCGGGAAACCAAGAGACCCAGTACTTC
CASSEGVAGNQETQYF
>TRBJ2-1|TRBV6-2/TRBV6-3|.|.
TGTGCCAGCAGTTACCCTAATACAGGGTTAAGATGGGGTGAGCAGTTCTTC
CASSYPNTGLRWGEQFF
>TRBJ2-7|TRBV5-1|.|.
TGCGCCAGCAGCTTGACAAACTACGAGCAGTACTTC
CASSLTNYEQYF
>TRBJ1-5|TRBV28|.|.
TGTGCCAACGGGGGGGCAGGGACGGGCAATCAGCCCCAGCATTTT
CANGGAGTGNQPQHF
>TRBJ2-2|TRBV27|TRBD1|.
TGTGCCAGCAGTTTATATATGGGACAGGGAGCCGGGGAGCTGTTTTTT
CASSLYMGQGAGELFF
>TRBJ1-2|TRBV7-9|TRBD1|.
TGTGCCAGCAGCATTACAGGGGGCTATAAAACCTTCTATGGCTACACCTTC
CASSITGGYKTFYGYTF
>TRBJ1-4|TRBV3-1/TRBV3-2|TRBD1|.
TGTGCCAGCAGCCCATGGGACAGTCGACGGGAAAAACTGTTTTTT
CASSPWDSRREKLFF
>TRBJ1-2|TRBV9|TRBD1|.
TGTGCCAGCAGCGTAGAAGCATACAGGGGGCCTAACTATGGCTACACCTTC
CASSVEAYRGPNYGYTF
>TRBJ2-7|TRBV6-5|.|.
TGTGCCAGCAGTTACTTCAGGGGTTACGAGCAGTACTTC
CASSYFRGYEQYF
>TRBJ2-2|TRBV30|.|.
TGTGCCTGGAGTGCCTCTCTTGTCACCGGGGAGCTGTTTTTT
CAWSASLVTGELFF
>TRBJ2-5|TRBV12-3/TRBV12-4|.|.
TGTGCCAGCAGCCCGGGGGGCCTTCAGACCCAGTACTTC
CASSPGGLQTQYF
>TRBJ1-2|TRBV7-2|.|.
TGTGCCAGCAGCCCCCGGGGATGGGGAAACTATGGCTACACCTTC
CASSPRGWGNYGYTF
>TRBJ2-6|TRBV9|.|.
TGTGCCAGCAGCCAATCTGGGGCCAACGTCCTGACTTTC
CASSQSGANVLTF
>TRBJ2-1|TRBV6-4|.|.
TGTGCCAGCAGTGCGAGGGTCTACAATGAGCAGTTCTTC
CASSARVYNEQFF
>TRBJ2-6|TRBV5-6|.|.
TGTGCCAGCAGCTTACAGGTCCACTCTGGGGCCAACGTCCTGACTTTC
CASSLQVHSGANVLTF
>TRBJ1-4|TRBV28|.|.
TGTGCCAGCAGTTTAAGCCGCGGGGGGGTTATAGCTAATGAAAAACTGTTTTTT
CASSLSRGGVIANEKLFF
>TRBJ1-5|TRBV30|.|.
TGTGCCTGGAGTCTACAGGGTAATCAGCCCCAGCATTTT
CAWSLQGNQPQHF
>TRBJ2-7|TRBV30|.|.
TGTGCCTGGAGCCCCGCCTACGAGCAGTACTTC
CAWSPAYEQYF
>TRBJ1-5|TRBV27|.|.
TGTGCCAGCGGCTCAACTACCAGGGTGCAGCCCCAGCATTTT
CASGSTTRVQPQHF
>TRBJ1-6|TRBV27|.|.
TGTGCCAGCAGTTTATTCTTGGGAACCTTGGCGTCAGGGGATCGTATTCCCCTCCACTTT
CASSLFLGTLASGDRIPLHF
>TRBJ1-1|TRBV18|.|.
TGTGCCAGCTCAAAGGACAGCCGCCCGGCTTTCTTT
CASSKDSRPAFF
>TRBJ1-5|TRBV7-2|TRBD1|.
TGTGCCAGCAGCTTTACCGGGACAGGGGGCTATAGCAATCAGCCCCAGCATTTT
CASSFTGTGGYSNQPQHF
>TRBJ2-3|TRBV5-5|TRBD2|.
TGTGCCAGCAGCTTGGCCCCGACTAGCGGGAGTCTAACAGATACGCAGTATTTT
CASSLAPTSGSLTDTQYF
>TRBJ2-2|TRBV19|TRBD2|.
TGTGCCAGTAGTTCTTGGGACTATCTGGACACCGGGGAGCTGTTTTTT
CASSSWDYLDTGELFF
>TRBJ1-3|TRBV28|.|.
TGTGCCAGCAGTTTACCCCCCCGACTGGGTGGAAACACCATATATTTT
CASSLPPRLGGNTIYF
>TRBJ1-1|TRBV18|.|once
TGTGCCAGCTCACCACCGGAGGCAGGACTGAACACTGAAGCTTTCTTT
CASSPPEAGLNTEAFF
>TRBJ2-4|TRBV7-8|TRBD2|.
TGTGCCAGCGCCCACCGGGGGGACTTAGCCAAAAACATTCAGTACTTC
CASAHRGDLAKNIQYF
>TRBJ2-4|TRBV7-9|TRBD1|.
TGTGCCAGCAGCTTAGATCGGACAGGAGGCAACATTCAGTACTTC
CASSLDRTGGNIQYF
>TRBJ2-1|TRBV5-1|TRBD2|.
TGCGCCAGCAGCTTGGAGCGGGGGGGCTTTGATGAGCAGTTCTTC
CASSLERGGFDEQFF
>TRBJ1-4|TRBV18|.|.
TGTGCCAGCTCTGGGGGGAACTCGGCTAATGAAAAACTGTTTTTT
CASSGGNSANEKLFF
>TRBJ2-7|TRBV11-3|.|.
TGTGCCAGCAGCTTGGGCAGCTCCTACGAGCAGTACTTC
CASSLGSSYEQYF
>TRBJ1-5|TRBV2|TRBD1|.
TGTGCCAGCAGTTTCCAGGGGGTTAGCAATCAGCCCCAGCATTTT
CASSFQGVSNQPQHF
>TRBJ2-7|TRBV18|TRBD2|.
TGTGCCAGCTCACCAGGTTCCGGGGGGTACGAGCAGTACTTC
CASSPGSGGYEQYF
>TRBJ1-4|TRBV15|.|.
TGTGCCACCAGCACCATAACTAGGGGGGGAGCTAATGAAAAACTGTTTTTT
CATSTITRGGANEKLFF
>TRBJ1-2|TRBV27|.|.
TGTGCCAGCAGTTCCTCTGCGGACATCACATTCTATGGCTACACCTTC
CASSSSADITFYGYTF
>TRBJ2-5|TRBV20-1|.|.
TGCAGTGCTGTCGGGGAGACCCAGTACTTC
CSAVGETQYF
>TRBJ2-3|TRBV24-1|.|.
TGTGCCACCAGTGGTATTCAGAGCACAGATACGCAGTATTTT
CATSGIQSTDTQYF
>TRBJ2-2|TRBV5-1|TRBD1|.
TGCGCCAGCAGCTTGGGACAGGGGTCGAACACCGGGGAGCTGTTTTTT
CASSLGQGSNTGELFF
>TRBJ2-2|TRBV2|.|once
TGTGCCAGCAGTGTTCAGGGTGGAACCGGGGAGCTGTTTTTT
CASSVQGGTGELFF
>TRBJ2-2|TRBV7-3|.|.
TGTGCCAGCAGCTTAAGGACAACCACCGGGGAGCTGTTTTTT
CASSLRTTTGELFF
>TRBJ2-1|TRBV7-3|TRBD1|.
TGTGCCAGCAGCGCCCGACAGGGATCTACGAATGAGCAGTTCTTC
CASSARQGSTNEQFF
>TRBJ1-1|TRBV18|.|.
TGTGCCAGCTCAGAACAGGGCGGCACTGAAGCTTTCTTT
CASSEQGGTEAFF
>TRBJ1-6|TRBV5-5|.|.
TGTGCCAGCAGCGGAGGGTCAGGGCTTAATTCACCCCTCCACTTT
CASSGGSGLNSPLHF
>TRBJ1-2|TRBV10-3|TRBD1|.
TGTGCCATCAGTGAGTACAGGGGTGACTATGGCTACACCTTC
CAISEYRGDYGYTF
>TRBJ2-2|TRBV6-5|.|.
TGTGCCAGCAGTTACTTGCGACAGCCGAACACCGGGGAGCTGTTTTTT
CASSYLRQPNTGELFF
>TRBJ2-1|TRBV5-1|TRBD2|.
TGCGCCAGCAGTTCTGGGACTAGCGGGGACAATGAGCAGTTCTTC
CASSSGTSGDNEQFF
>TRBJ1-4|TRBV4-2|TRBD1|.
TGTGCCAGCAGCCAAGAGGGAAGGGACAGGGGCGTTACTAATGAAAAACTGTTTTTT
CASSQEGRDRGVTNEKLFF
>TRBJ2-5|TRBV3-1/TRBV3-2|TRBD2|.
TGTGCCAGCAGCCAAGCGTCTCCAGGACTAGTTCGGGAGACCCAGTACTTC
CASSQASPGLVRETQYF
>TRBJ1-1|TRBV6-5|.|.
TGTGCCACCCGCGAACCGAACACTGAAGCTTTCTTT
CATREPNTEAFF
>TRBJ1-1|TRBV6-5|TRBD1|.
TGTGCCAGCAGTTACTACGGGACAGGAGGGCCGGCTGAAGCTTTCTTT
CASSYYGTGGPAEAFF
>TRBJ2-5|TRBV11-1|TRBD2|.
TGTGCCAGCAGCCTGGGACTAGCACAAGAGACCCAGTACTTC
CASSLGLAQETQYF
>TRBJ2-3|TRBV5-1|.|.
TGCGCCAGCAGCTTGGTTCCTGTCGGCACAGATACGCAGTATTTT
CASSLVPVGTDTQYF
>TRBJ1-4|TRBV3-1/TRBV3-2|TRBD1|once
TGTGCCAGCAGCCAGACAGGGGGAGGTGAAAAACTGTTTTTT
CASSQTGGGEKLFF
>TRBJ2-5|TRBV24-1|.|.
TGTGCCACCAGTGAGTCCAGAGGCGGGATAGAGACCCAGTACTTC
CATSESRGGIETQYF
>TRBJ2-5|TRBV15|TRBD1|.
TGTGCCACCAGCAGCGGGACAGGGGTTGGAGAGACCCAGTACTTC
CATSSGTGVGETQYF